Shown below are 26 T cell receptor beta chains from a single sample sequenced in a study of T-cell memory formation after mild COVID-19 (dated by TCRdb to the early 2020s). Library creation used 5' RACE. The reads were generated on an Illumina NovaSeq 6000. Starting from the raw public reads, TCRdb applied fastp trimming at Q25, assembled clones with MiXCR and retained in-frame beta chains. CDR3 protein sequences are deduplicated, and each keeps its most common genes and DNA. The sample has 150,000 to 200,000 distinct CDR3 sequences on record, about 18% of them singletons. The ten largest clonotypes hold roughly 3.9% of the sample. Sequenced material: PBMCs or a T cell subset sorted from them (not recorded which). These receptors came from a man aged 18 to 29 who had mild COVID-19 (a few samples of this study predate the infection). The sample titles of this study are shuffled in the database, so cell type and time point are left out; the donor was told from shared clones.

This clonotype has just a few counts. The genes are TRBV7-8 and TRBJ2-3; 15 nucleotides line up with TRBD2. This CDR3 is built from 15 residues. The germline CDR1 and CDR2 sequences are SGHVS and FQNEAQ. The trim removed 4 bases at V and 9 bases at J, leaving 5 bases unmatched. CDR3 protein: CASSSGTSGGKTQYF. CDR3 nucleotide sequence: TGTGCCAGCAGCTCCGGGACTAGCGGGGGGAAGACGCAGTATTTT.

This clonotype was seen more than once but under ten times. CDR3 sequence: CASAGARGEQYF. CDR3 bases: TGTGCCAGCGCCGGGGCACGGGGGGAGCAGTACTTC. The chain has TRBV6-5 and TRBJ2-7; TRBD2 might be the D (6 bases). Germline V gene lookup returns CDR1 MNHEY and CDR2 SVGAGI. With 8 bases removed from V and 7 bases from J, the gap between germline ends came to 15 bases. The CDR3 extends over 12 amino acids.

This clonotype showed up just a few times. The V and J genes are TRBV5-1 and TRBJ1-6, with a weak D call TRBD1 (6 bases). The CDR3 is 16 amino acids. Trimming cost V 0 bases and J 14 bases, with 21 bases left between them. Germline V gives CDR1 SGHRS, CDR2 YFSETQ. The CDR3 sequence: CASSLASGGSLSTLHF. The CDR3 nucleotides are TGCGCCAGCAGCTTGGCCTCGGGGGGCTCCCTCTCGACCCTCCACTTT.

This clonotype was seen only a few times. The chain carries TRBV6-2 or TRBV6-3 and TRBJ2-3; D gene unclear. Trimming left V 3 bases short and J 8 bases short, with 12 bases between. Per the germline V gene, CDR1 is MNHEY and CDR2 is SVGEGT. The CDR3 is 13 amino acids. CDR3 nucleotide sequence: TGTGCCAGCAGTTATCCGAGAGACGGTACGCAGTATTTT. Protein sequence: CASSYPRDGTQYF.

This clonotype was seen at least ten times. This sequence joins TRBV20-1 and TRBJ2-3; maybe TRBD2 (6 bases). Between the trimmed V and J ends, which lost 6 bases and 3 bases, there was a span of 13 bases. The CDR3 runs to 13 residues. Germline V CDR1 and CDR2: DFQATT, SNEGSKA (reference sequence). The CDR3 DNA follows: TGCAGTGCGAGGGCTGGAGGGACAGATACGCAGTATTTT. Translation: CSARAGGTDTQYF.

The chain combines TRBV5-6 with TRBJ1-1; 8 bases are shared with TRBD1. The trim removed 4 bases at V and 4 bases at J, leaving 9 bases unmatched. The CDR3 is 15 amino acids. Germline V gives CDR1 SGHDT, CDR2 YYEEEE. CDR3 in DNA: TGTGCCAGCAGCACCCTGACAGGGGTCGCCACTGAAGCTTTCTTT. This translates into CASSTLTGVATEAFF.

The J gene is TRBJ2-3, the V gene TRBV10-3, with D unresolved. CDR3 size: 12 residues. V was pared by 4 bases and J by 1 base, with 3 bases between. Germline assignment: CDR1 ENHRY and CDR2 SYGVKD. DNA of the CDR3: TGTGCCATCAGTGGCCGCACAGATACGCAGTATTTT. This translates into CAISGRTDTQYF.

The CDR3 reads CASRARDYNEQFF. CDR3 in DNA: TGTGCCAGCAGAGCCCGGGACTACAATGAGCAGTTCTTC. The chain employs TRBV2 and TRBJ2-1; maybe TRBD2 (5 bases). The CDR3 contains 13 residues. Germline values: CDR1 SNHLY, CDR2 FYNNEI. Trimming took off 6 bases at V and 3 bases at J, with 9 bases between the two ends.

This clonotype was recorded a few times. The chain couples TRBV5-4 to TRBJ2-1; 7 nucleotides line up with TRBD1. The length of the CDR3 is 12 residues. V was clipped by 9 bases and J by 10 bases; unmatched bases: 10. CDR1 is SGHNT, CDR2 YYREEE, per germline (reference sequence). CDR3 region: CATDSGGDEQFF. In DNA form, the CDR3 reads TGTGCCACGGACTCAGGGGGTGACGAGCAGTTCTTC.

The chain recombines TRBV4-3 with TRBJ2-4, with 8 bases fitting TRBD1. Germline CDR1 reads LGHNA; CDR2 reads YSLEER. V lost 4 bases to trimming and J lost 9 bases; unmatched junction nucleotides: 11. The CDR3 is made up of 15 amino acids. The CDR3 region is CASSRARTGISIQYF. The CDR3 DNA reads TGCGCCAGCAGCCGCGCAAGGACAGGGATTTCCATTCAGTACTTC.

This clonotype was detected a few times. This chain joins TRBV10-3 and TRBJ2-7; D is possibly TRBD2 (7 bases). V gave up 6 bases and J gave up 2 bases, with 11 bases separating them. This CDR3 has 13 amino acids. Germline CDR1 reads ENHRY; CDR2 reads SYGVKD. The chain's CDR3 is CAIRQGLTYEQYF. As DNA, the CDR3 is TGTGCCATCAGACAGGGACTAACCTACGAGCAGTACTTC.

This clonotype was counted a few times. For the CDR3, the DNA is TGCAGTGCTAGAGATAGCAGGACAGGGGGCACAGATACGCAGTATTTT. This sequence encodes CSARDSRTGGTDTQYF. The rearrangement uses TRBV20-1 and TRBJ2-3; 9 positions agree with TRBD1. V shed 0 bases and J 1 base; nucleotides not matched to a gene: 5. The CDR3 consists of 16 residues. Per germline, CDR1 DFQATT and CDR2 SNEGSKA (reference sequence).

A few counts support this clonotype. The V gene is TRBV6-2 or TRBV6-3, the J gene TRBJ2-1; D gene ambiguous. Per the germline V gene, CDR1 is MNHEY and CDR2 is SVGEGT. This CDR3 region has 15 residues. V was pared by 3 bases and J by 0 bases, with 9 bases between. This CDR3 is CASSYLPSSYNEQFF. DNA for the CDR3: TGTGCCAGCAGTTATCTCCCGAGCTCCTACAATGAGCAGTTCTTC.

This clonotype was counted once. This chain links TRBV7-3 with TRBJ1-1, with 10 bases aligning to TRBD1. The germline gives CDR1 SGHTA, CDR2 FQGTGA. The V segment lost 5 bases and the J segment 4 bases; nucleotides outside the gene matches: 7. This CDR3 spans 15 amino acids. In DNA, the CDR3 is TGTGCCAGCAGCGGGGGCAGGACAGGGGGCACTGAAGCTTTCTTT. Amino acid sequence: CASSGGRTGGTEAFF.

This chain connects TRBV20-1 to TRBJ1-1; no clear D gene. This CDR3 comprises 11 residues. Trimming cost V 1 base and J 1 base, with 1 base left between them. CDR1 and CDR2 (germline): DFQATT, SNEGSKA (reference sequence). As DNA, the CDR3 is TGCAGTGCTAGAGGGAACACTGAAGCTTTCTTT. As protein: CSARGNTEAFF.

This clonotype occurred a few times. V and J are TRBV24-1 and TRBJ1-2; TRBD1 might be the D (5 bases). CDR1 is KGHDR and CDR2 is SFDVKD in the germline V gene. Trimming removed 11 bases at V and 4 bases at J, with 19 bases between. The CDR3 spans 14 residues. The DNA of the CDR3 is TGTGCCATATCCTCGGCAGGGAGTATCTATGGCTACACCTTC. Protein: CAISSAGSIYGYTF.

J is TRBJ1-5 and V is TRBV12-3 or TRBV12-4; TRBD1 might be the D (6 bases). Trimming removed 5 bases from V and 6 bases from J, with 14 bases in between. This CDR3 contains 14 residues. CDR3 sequence (DNA): TGTGCCAGCAGTCTCAGGGGAGTGAGTCAGCCCCAGCATTTT. It is translated as CASSLRGVSQPQHF.

The genes are TRBV7-2 and TRBJ2-1; D is perhaps TRBD1 (5 bases). In germline, CDR1 is SGHTA, CDR2 FQGNSA. Between the trimmed V and J ends, which lost 4 bases and 10 bases, there was a span of 11 bases. The CDR3 runs 12 residues. CDR3: CASSSSWGEQFF. DNA of the CDR3: TGTGCCAGCAGCTCCTCGTGGGGCGAGCAGTTCTTC.

In its sample, this clonotype was seen many times. The chain joins TRBV11-2 to TRBJ1-1; 8 bases are shared with TRBD1. Germline values: CDR1 SGHAT, CDR2 FQNNGV. The CDR3 length is 13 residues. The V segment lost 4 bases and the J segment 5 bases; nucleotides outside the gene matches: 3. The CDR3 nucleotides read TGTGCCAGCAGCTGGACAGGGAGGACTGAAGCTTTCTTT. Residues: CASSWTGRTEAFF.

The chain carries TRBV29-1 and TRBJ1-1; weak D call: TRBD1 (6 bases). This CDR3 region has 12 residues. CDR1 and CDR2 from the germline V gene are SQVTM and ANQGSEA. Trimming left V 4 bases short and J 6 bases short, with 12 bases between. In DNA, the CDR3 is TGCAGCGTTGTCCGGGGGGGCCCTGAAGCTTTCTTT. Translated, it gives CSVVRGGPEAFF.

Comment on this clonotype: The junction shows a germline mismatch at one end, possibly a read error. The chain has TRBV18 and TRBJ1-6; D call uncertain. CDR1 and CDR2 (germline): KGHSH, LQKENI. This CDR3 comprises 14 residues. CDR3 in DNA: TGTGCCAGCTCCCCCGGAACCGATAATTCACCCATCCACTTT. Its protein product is CASSPGTDNSPIHF.

This clonotype came up a few times. The genes are TRBV11-2 and TRBJ2-3; 7 bases are a match to TRBD2. Trimming at V came to 4 bases and at J to 5 bases, leaving 9 bases not matched to a gene. The CDR3 is 15 amino acids. Per germline, CDR1 SGHAT and CDR2 FQNNGV. CDR3 coding DNA: TGTGCCAGCAGCTCCGGACTAGTTCGGATAGATACGCAGTATTTT. Encoded protein: CASSSGLVRIDTQYF.

This clonotype has only a few counts. The genes are TRBV2 and TRBJ2-1; the D gene is possibly TRBD1 (5 bases). CDR3 length: 13 residues. Germline CDR1 and CDR2: SNHLY and FYNNEI. The V end lost 8 bases, the J end lost 0 bases, and 8 bases lay between the germline ends. CDR3 sequence reads: CASQGVSYNEQFF. For the CDR3, the DNA is TGTGCCAGCCAAGGGGTCTCCTACAATGAGCAGTTCTTC.

The table lists this clonotype with many counts. This chain connects TRBV27 to TRBJ2-3; possibly TRBD1 or TRBD2 for D (5 bases each). CDR1 and CDR2 from the germline V gene are MNHEY and SMNVEV (reference sequence). Trimming took 0 bases from V and 6 from J, leaving 7 bases between them. The CDR3 spans 13 residues. Here the CDR3 reads CASSLSGVDTQYF. The CDR3 region has the DNA TGTGCCAGCAGTTTATCGGGGGTCGATACGCAGTATTTT.

Only a few counts were recorded for this clonotype. The J gene is TRBJ2-3, the V gene TRBV28; 8 bases are shared with TRBD1. The germline V gene encodes CDR1 MDHEN and CDR2 SYDVKM. The J segment lost 4 bases and the V segment lost 5 bases, leaving 8 bases of the junction unmatched. This CDR3 is built from 15 residues. CDR3 region: CASSPGGRSADTQYF. In nucleotides, the CDR3 is TGTGCCAGCAGTCCAGGGGGCAGGTCCGCAGATACGCAGTATTTT.

This chain uses TRBV20-1 with TRBJ2-7; 11 bases are a match to TRBD2. The CDR3 runs 14 residues. Germline V gene data show CDR1 as DFQATT and CDR2 as SNEGSKA (reference sequence). The V and J ends lost 6 bases and 2 bases, in that order; junction bases with no gene match: 6. The CDR3 loop is CSAPRLAGTYEQYF. The CDR3, as DNA: TGCAGTGCGCCGAGACTAGCGGGGACCTACGAGCAGTACTTC.